What follows are 15 T cell receptor beta chains derived from one specimen sequenced in a study of blood T cell repertoires in COVID-19. Libraries were prepared by immunoSEQ multiplex PCR; TCRdb keeps only in-frame clonotypes and omits some of them. This sample has some 170,000 clones, with around 79% found just once. Sequencing was performed on peripheral blood. The origin of the receptors is a woman in her seventies with acute or convalescent COVID-19.

The chain uses TRBV5-1 and TRBJ2-4, with TRBD1 matching 7 bases. In germline, CDR1 is SGHRS, CDR2 YFSETQ. Losses at the gene ends were 0 bases for V and 9 bases for J; bases not matched to a gene: 12. CDR3 length: 16 amino acids. CDR3 region: CASSLDPTGSRPIQYF. DNA of the CDR3: TGCGCCAGCAGCTTGGACCCGACAGGGTCCCGGCCCATTCAGTACTTC.

The chain has TRBV27 and TRBJ1-6, with D perhaps matching TRBD1 (5 bases). The CDR3 is 16 amino acids. V lost 3 bases and J lost 8, with 17 bases in between. CDR1 and CDR2 from the germline V gene are MNHEY and SMNVEV (reference sequence). CDR3: CASSLGPGPRDSPLHF. CDR3 bases: TGTGCCAGCAGTTTGGGCCCGGGCCCCAGGGATTCACCCCTCCACTTT.

In this sample, this clone turned up once. V usage is TRBV30 and J usage is TRBJ1-1, with a weak D call TRBD1 (6 bases). CDR1 is GTSNPN, CDR2 SVGIG, per germline (reference sequence). The ends were cut back, 4 bases at V and 9 bases at J, with 18 bases in the middle. The CDR3 contains 13 residues. The CDR3 protein is CAWTGGQLLKAFF. DNA of the CDR3: TGTGCCTGGACTGGTGGACAGCTTCTTAAAGCTTTCTTT.

The rearrangement uses TRBV7-2 and TRBJ1-3; TRBD1 aligns across 7 bases. Germline V gene data show CDR1 as SGHTA and CDR2 as FQGNSA. The CDR3 spans 15 residues. Trimming at V came to 2 bases and at J to 4 bases, leaving 5 bases not matched to a gene. The CDR3 sequence: CASSLMTGQGNTIYF. The CDR3 bases are TGTGCCAGCAGCTTAATGACAGGGCAAGGAAACACCATATATTTT.

The gene calls are TRBV11-3 and TRBJ2-5; 8 positions match TRBD1. Germline V lookup: CDR1 SGHNT, CDR2 YENEEA. Trimming removed 5 bases from V and 7 bases from J; junction bases left unmatched: 6. The CDR3 length is 13 residues. CDR3 DNA sequence: TGTGCCAGCAGCCCTCAGGGGGCGGGGACCCAGTACTTC. Encoded protein: CASSPQGAGTQYF.

This clone has only one observation. The chain employs TRBV11-2 and TRBJ2-5; TRBD2 agrees at 7 bases. Losses at the gene ends were 5 bases for V and 2 bases for J; bases not matched to a gene: 8. From germline, CDR1 is SGHAT and CDR2 FQNNGV. The CDR3 runs to 15 residues. The CDR3 is CASSISPSGQETQYF. For the CDR3, the DNA is TGTGCCAGCAGCATATCTCCTAGCGGACAAGAGACCCAGTACTTC.

V gene TRBV3-1 (or the pseudogene TRBV3-2) combines with J gene TRBJ2-3, with 10 nucleotides matching TRBD2. The CDR3 consists of 16 residues. V lost 4 bases to trimming and J lost 3 bases; unmatched junction nucleotides: 7. Per germline, CDR1 LGHDT and CDR2 YNNKEL (reference sequence). CDR3 region: CASSRVRGLATDTQYF. CDR3 DNA: TGTGCCAGCAGCCGAGTGAGGGGACTAGCGACAGATACGCAGTATTTT.

This clone was detected only a few times. The chain carries TRBV5-1 and TRBJ2-1; 7 nucleotides match TRBD2. CDR1 and CDR2 from the germline V gene are SGHRS and YFSETQ. J gave up 8 bases and V 4 bases, and 9 bases lay outside the gene matches. This CDR3 has 14 amino acids. The CDR3 region has the DNA TGCGCCAGCAGCCCTGGGACTACTAAGTATGAGCAGTTCTTC. It encodes CASSPGTTKYEQFF.

The chain carries TRBV7-3 and TRBJ1-1; D might be TRBD1 (6 bases). There are 14 residues in the CDR3. Germline V gene data show CDR1 as SGHTA and CDR2 as FQGTGA. Trimming stripped 2 bases from V and 7 bases from J, with 14 bases between. CDR3 sequence: CASSLFQGLGEAFF. DNA of the CDR3: TGTGCCAGCAGCTTATTCCAGGGGCTTGGTGAAGCTTTCTTT. The whole variable domain, filled in from reference TRBV7-3 and TRBJ1-1, reads GAGVSQTPSNKVTEKGKYVELRCDPISGHTALYWYRQSLGQGPEFLIYFQGTGAADDSGLPNDRFFAVRPEGSVSTLKIQRTERGDSAVYLCASSLFQGLGEAFFGQGTRLTVV.

J is TRBJ2-1 and V is TRBV10-2; TRBD2 matches at 7 bases. CDR1 is WSHSY, CDR2 SAAADI, per germline. The CDR3 contains 15 residues. J gave up 2 bases and V 6 bases, and 7 bases lay outside the gene matches. The CDR3 DNA is TGCGCCAGCAGATTAGCGGGCCCCCCCTACAATGAGCAGTTCTTC. Translated: CASRLAGPPYNEQFF.

The rearrangement uses TRBV24-1 and TRBJ2-7; D call uncertain. The V gene's germline CDR1 is KGHDR and CDR2 SFDVKD. The germline V and J ends were trimmed by 7 bases and 2 bases, with 14 bases remaining between them. CDR3 length: 14 amino acids. CDR3 protein: CATSPRWSTYEQYF. DNA for the CDR3: TGTGCCACCAGCCCTCGGTGGAGTACCTACGAGCAGTACTTC.

This chain links TRBV7-3 with TRBJ1-2, with D unclear. Trimming removed 1 base at V and 9 bases at J, with 15 bases between. Germline CDR1 SGHTA, CDR2 FQGTGA. This CDR3 has 14 amino acids. CDR3 bases: TGTGCCAGCAGCTTAAATGACAACCTTAGGAGCTACACCTTC. Amino acids: CASSLNDNLRSYTF. The variable domain in full, with the rest retrieved from reference TRBV7-3 and TRBJ1-2, is GAGVSQTPSNKVTEKGKYVELRCDPISGHTALYWYRQSLGQGPEFLIYFQGTGAADDSGLPNDRFFAVRPEGSVSTLKIQRTERGDSAVYLCASSLNDNLRSYTFGSGTRLTVV.

The chain recombines TRBV5-1 with TRBJ2-3, with TRBD2 matching over 11 bases. The CDR3 is 18 amino acids. In germline, CDR1 is SGHRS, CDR2 YFSETQ. V lost 4 bases, J lost 4 bases, and 14 bases stayed unmatched. The CDR3 bases are TGCGCCAGCAGCCCGGGATTAGCGGGAGGGGAGGGGCCAGATACGCAGTATTTT. Translated, it gives CASSPGLAGGEGPDTQYF.

V and J are TRBV2 and TRBJ1-4; weak D call: TRBD1 (5 bases). CDR3 size: 17 residues. The V gene lost 7 bases and the J gene lost 8 bases, with 26 bases spanning the gap. From germline, CDR1 is SNHLY and CDR2 FYNNEI. CDR3 coding DNA: TGTGCCAGCACTATTAGCGGGGGAACCGGGACGGGGGAAAAACTGTTTTTT. Its translation is CASTISGGTGTGEKLFF.

V usage is TRBV10-1 and J usage is TRBJ2-2, with TRBD2 matching over 10 bases. V lost 2 bases to trimming and J lost 5 bases; unmatched junction nucleotides: 5. Germline CDR1 is WNHNN and CDR2 is SYGVQD (reference sequence). The CDR3 is 16 amino acids. As DNA, the CDR3 is TGCGCCAGCAGTGAGACCGGGACTAGCGTGACCGGGGAGCTGTTTTTT. Residues: CASSETGTSVTGELFF.